The next 31 T cell receptor beta chains were all read from a single sample in a study of blood T cell repertoires in COVID-19. Assay: immunoSEQ multiplex PCR; the TCRdb copy retains only in-frame clones and omits some. The table has fewer than 100,000 clones, about 88% seen once. Sequences were obtained from peripheral blood. These receptors were taken from a man aged 55 to 70 with acute or convalescent COVID-19.

The count of this clone is one. The rearrangement links TRBV6-5 to TRBJ1-1, with 7 bases identical to TRBD1. The CDR3 totals 15 residues. Germline-derived CDR1 and CDR2 are MNHEY and SVGAGI. V lost 6 bases and J lost 6; bases outside the gene matches: 13. In DNA, the CDR3 is TGTGCCAGCAGGGACGAAAGTACAGGGGCCCCTGAAGCTTTCTTT. This encodes CASRDESTGAPEAFF.

The gene calls are TRBV11-3 and TRBJ2-2, with D perhaps matching TRBD2 (5 bases). The CDR3 runs to 13 residues. V gave up 0 bases and J gave up 8 bases, with 7 bases separating them. CDR1 and CDR2 (germline): SGHNT, YENEEA. DNA of the CDR3: TGTGCCAGCAGCTTAGATCCGGGAGGGGAGCTGTTTTTT. It translates to CASSLDPGGELFF. The entire variable domain, with the rest obtained from reference TRBV11-3 and TRBJ2-2, is as follows: EAGVVQSPRYKIIEKKQPVAFWCNPISGHNTLYWYLQNLGQGPELLIRYENEEAVDDSQLPKDRFSAERLKGVDSTLKIQPAELGDSAVYLCASSLDPGGELFFGEGSRLTVL.

CDR3 sequence (DNA): TGTGCCAGCAGCCCAATGGGGGGATGGAATGCGTACGAGCAGTACTTC. It yields the protein CASSPMGGWNAYEQYF. The chain uses TRBV7-2 and TRBJ2-7, with a tentative D call TRBD2 (6 bases). The V gene lost 5 bases and the J gene lost 4 bases, with 21 bases spanning the gap. The CDR3 has 16 residues. Germline-derived CDR1 and CDR2 are SGHTA and FQGNSA.

This chain uses TRBV7-8 with TRBJ1-1, with 8 positions matching TRBD1. This CDR3 region has 13 residues. CDR1 SGHVS and CDR2 FQNEAQ come from the germline V gene. After removal of 3 bases from V and 5 bases from J, the junction contained 2 bases not matched to a gene. The CDR3 DNA reads as TGTGCCAGCAGCTTTAACAGGGGGACTGAAGCTTTCTTT. This gives the protein CASSFNRGTEAFF.

The gene calls are TRBV6-5 and TRBJ1-2; 7 nucleotides align to TRBD1. Per the germline V gene, CDR1 is MNHEY and CDR2 is SVGAGI. The CDR3 has 14 amino acids. The junction had 3 bases not matched to a gene; V was cut back by 2 bases and J by 3 bases. For the CDR3, the DNA is TGTGCCAGCAGTTACAGGGGGCGATACTATGGCTACACCTTC. Its translation is CASSYRGRYYGYTF.

This clone showed up just a few times. This sequence joins TRBV6-6 and TRBJ2-1, with D perhaps matching TRBD2 (6 bases). This CDR3 is built from 13 residues. The V end was cut by 9 bases, the J end by 6 bases, with 15 bases between. Germline V gene lookup returns CDR1 MNHNY and CDR2 SVGAGI (reference sequence). CDR3 region: CASAGQGTNEQFF. DNA for the CDR3: TGTGCCAGTGCGGGGCAGGGAACCAATGAGCAGTTCTTC.

This clone was found once. This chain links TRBV9 with TRBJ1-1; TRBD1 is a possible D gene (5 bases). The CDR3 loop spans 15 amino acids. Germline V gene sequence: CDR1 SGDLS, CDR2 YYNGEE. Trimming removed 2 bases from V and 4 bases from J, with 15 bases in between. The CDR3 sequence is CASSVQGEVGTEAFF. The CDR3, as DNA: TGTGCCAGCAGCGTCCAGGGTGAGGTCGGCACTGAAGCTTTCTTT.

The gene calls are TRBV3-1 (or the pseudogene TRBV3-2) and TRBJ1-2, with D perhaps TRBD1 (6 bases). The CDR3 has 13 amino acids. Germline V CDR1 and CDR2: LGHDT, YNNKEL (reference sequence). The ends were cut back, 4 bases at V and 8 bases at J, with 14 bases in the middle. CDR3 bases: TGTGCCAGCAGCCTCAAGGACAGTCGCGGCTACACCTTC. It translates to CASSLKDSRGYTF.

V and J are TRBV28 and TRBJ1-5; TRBD1 is a possible D gene (5 bases). This CDR3 is 16 amino acids long. V dropped 6 bases and J dropped 4 bases, with 19 bases sitting between them. Germline CDR1 is MDHEN and CDR2 is SYDVKM. The CDR3 DNA follows: TGTGCCAGCAGGGAAAGGGACTACTCGGGTAATCAGCCCCAGCATTTT. Protein product: CASRERDYSGNQPQHF.

This clone was seen a single time. The CDR3 nucleotides read TGTGCCAGCAGTGAACAGAACTCTGGAAACACCATATATTTT. It specifies CASSEQNSGNTIYF. The chain is built from TRBV6-1 and TRBJ1-3; no reliable D call. The ends were cut back, 2 bases at V and 0 bases at J, with 5 bases in the middle. The CDR3 consists of 14 residues. Germline CDR1 MNHNS, CDR2 SASEGT.

The rearrangement joins TRBV6-5 to TRBJ1-2; D is unresolved. Per germline, CDR1 MNHEY and CDR2 SVGAGI. V lost 7 bases and J 7 bases, leaving 22 bases between the germline ends. This CDR3 contains 15 residues. CDR3 amino acids: CASKEGRGGGPGYTF. The CDR3 DNA reads as TGTGCCAGCAAAGAAGGTCGCGGAGGTGGGCCTGGCTACACCTTC.

V usage is TRBV7-3 and J usage is TRBJ2-5; 8 nucleotides align to TRBD2. The trim removed 0 bases at V and 7 bases at J, leaving 4 bases unmatched. The CDR3 has 14 residues. CDR1 is SGHTA and CDR2 is FQGTGA in the germline V gene. The CDR3 region has the DNA TGTGCCAGCAGCTTAACACACGGGAGGGGGACCCAGTACTTC. It encodes CASSLTHGRGTQYF.

The chain couples TRBV5-1 to TRBJ1-2; D not resolved. The CDR3 length is 13 residues. CDR1 SGHRS and CDR2 YFSETQ come from the germline V gene. V was pared by 0 bases and J by 2 bases, with 5 bases between. The CDR3 DNA is TGCGCCAGCAGCTTGGAAGCAAACTATGGCTACACCTTC. Translating it yields CASSLEANYGYTF.

The V and J genes are TRBV5-5 and TRBJ2-1; possible D gene TRBD2, 5 bases. V dropped 0 bases and J dropped 10 bases, with 14 bases sitting between them. CDR3 size: 14 residues. Germline CDR1 reads SGHKS; CDR2 reads YYEKEE (reference sequence). CDR3 residues: CASSLAGLEREQFF. CDR3 in DNA: TGTGCCAGCAGCTTGGCCGGACTTGAGCGGGAGCAGTTCTTC.

This clone was counted a few times. The CDR3: CASSPGTGRQPQHF. DNA of the CDR3: TGTGCCAGCAGCCCCGGAACAGGGCGTCAGCCCCAGCATTTT. The V and J genes are TRBV3-1 (or the pseudogene TRBV3-2) and TRBJ1-5; weak D call: TRBD1 (6 bases). The CDR3 length is 14 residues. Trimming removed 4 bases from V and 6 bases from J, with 13 bases in between. Germline V lookup: CDR1 LGHDT, CDR2 YNNKEL (reference sequence).

The chain links TRBV5-1 to TRBJ2-7; weak D call: TRBD1 (5 bases). Germline assignment: CDR1 SGHRS and CDR2 YFSETQ. V was clipped by 0 bases and J by 2 bases, with 12 bases between them. The CDR3 runs 15 residues. The CDR3 DNA reads as TGCGCCAGCAGCTTGGGGATACAGGTAACCTACGAGCAGTACTTC. Amino acid sequence: CASSLGIQVTYEQYF.

The rearrangement uses TRBV2 and TRBJ2-5, with D maybe TRBD2 (6 bases). This CDR3 spans 15 amino acids. Germline assignment: CDR1 SNHLY and CDR2 FYNNEI. V lost 1 base and J 3 bases, leaving 12 bases between the germline ends. The CDR3 region is CASSEVGRGKETQYF. The CDR3 region has the DNA TGTGCCAGCAGTGAAGTTGGCCGGGGGAAAGAGACCCAGTACTTC.

The chain couples TRBV13 to TRBJ1-2, with unresolved D. Deletions cut 3 bases from V and 6 bases from J, with 14 bases between. Germline V gene sequence: CDR1 PRHDT, CDR2 FYEKMQ (reference sequence). The CDR3 runs to 14 residues. The CDR3 here is CASSLTPQRDGYTF. The CDR3 region has the DNA TGTGCCAGCAGCTTGACACCCCAGAGAGATGGCTACACCTTC.

The rearrangement joins TRBV6-6 to TRBJ1-2; D is ambiguous. The CDR3 runs 13 residues. CDR1 is MNHNY, CDR2 SVGAGI, per germline (reference sequence). In DNA form, the CDR3 reads TGTGCTATCAGCGGTACGGTCAATGATGGCTACACCTTC. Amino acids: CAISGTVNDGYTF.

This chain joins TRBV30 and TRBJ1-1; 7 bases agree with TRBD1. This CDR3 has 14 amino acids. Per germline, CDR1 GTSNPN and CDR2 SVGIG (reference sequence). V lost 8 bases to trimming and J lost 6 bases; unmatched junction nucleotides: 15. In nucleotides, the CDR3 is TGTGCCCGAGATGGGGGACAGAAAAGTTCTGAAGCTTTCTTT. Translating it yields CARDGGQKSSEAFF.

The rearrangement uses TRBV6-5 and TRBJ2-1; 11 bases fit TRBD2. The CDR3 runs 14 residues. After removal of 6 bases from V and 6 bases from J, the junction contained 4 bases not matched to a gene. Germline CDR1 and CDR2: MNHEY and SVGAGI. In nucleotides, the CDR3 is TGTGCCAGCAGCCTAGCGGGAGGTGGCAATGAGCAGTTCTTC. Its protein product is CASSLAGGGNEQFF.

This clone has only one observation. This chain's CDR3 is CASSLVTSGSQETQYF. The DNA of the CDR3 is TGTGCCAGCAGTCTAGTGACTAGCGGAAGCCAAGAGACCCAGTACTTC. V usage is TRBV28 and J usage is TRBJ2-5, with 9 bases matching TRBD2. The CDR3 length is 16 residues. Germline CDR1 is MDHEN and CDR2 is SYDVKM. J was trimmed by 1 base and V by 5 bases; bases with no gene match: 8. Drawing the rest from reference TRBV28 and TRBJ2-5, the complete variable domain is DVKVTQSSRYLVKRTGEKVFLECVQDMDHENMFWYRQDPGLGLRLIYFSYDVKMKEKGDIPEGYSVSREKKERFSLILESASTNQTSMYLCASSLVTSGSQETQYFGPGTRLLVL.

The rearrangement links TRBV5-8 to TRBJ2-7; TRBD1 is a possible D gene (6 bases). Germline values: CDR1 SGHTS, CDR2 YDEGEE. Trimming shortened V by 7 bases and J by 4 bases, and 18 bases separated the two germline ends. The CDR3 loop spans 14 amino acids. CDR3 DNA sequence: TGTGCCAGCCCCATCGGGCAGGGGTATTACGAGCAGTACTTC. Protein: CASPIGQGYYEQYF.

This chain links TRBV14 with TRBJ1-2; TRBD1 agrees at 11 bases. The V gene end was trimmed by 1 base and the J gene end by 3 bases; junction bases not matched to a gene: 4. Germline values: CDR1 SGHDN, CDR2 FVKESK. This CDR3 comprises 16 residues. The CDR3 reads CASSQGGQGAYYGYTF. The CDR3 nucleotides are TGTGCCAGCAGCCAAGGAGGACAGGGGGCCTACTATGGCTACACCTTC.

The chain recombines TRBV14 with TRBJ1-6; TRBD1 matches 11 bases. The length of the CDR3 is 14 residues. The J segment lost 10 bases and the V segment lost 4 bases, leaving 3 bases of the junction unmatched. Germline values: CDR1 SGHDN, CDR2 FVKESK. The CDR3 loop reads CASSRRTGGSPLHF. The DNA of the CDR3 is TGTGCCAGCAGCCGACGGACAGGGGGCTCACCCCTCCACTTT.

This chain links TRBV5-1 with TRBJ2-3, with 11 bases identical to TRBD2. CDR1 and CDR2 (germline): SGHRS, YFSETQ. V was clipped by 3 bases and J by 5 bases; unmatched bases: 8. The CDR3 spans 16 residues. In nucleotides, the CDR3 is TGCGCCAGCAGCTGGGGTAGCGGGGGGGCCATAGATACGCAGTATTTT. Its translation: CASSWGSGGAIDTQYF.

The chain recombines TRBV28 with TRBJ2-1, with 8 bases fitting TRBD2. The trim removed 1 base at V and 8 bases at J, leaving 10 bases unmatched. The CDR3 extends over 16 amino acids. The germline V gene encodes CDR1 MDHEN and CDR2 SYDVKM. CDR3 region: CASSLSGTRASHEQFF. DNA of the CDR3: TGTGCCAGCAGTTTATCCGGGACTAGAGCCAGCCATGAGCAGTTCTTC.

The chain uses TRBV5-1 and TRBJ1-1; a possible D gene is TRBD1 (5 bases). Germline loops: CDR1 SGHRS, CDR2 YFSETQ. The CDR3 consists of 14 residues. Trimming cost V 4 bases and J 1 base, with 11 bases left between them. The CDR3 here is CASSLAGGNTEAFF. Here the CDR3 DNA reads TGCGCCAGCAGCCTCGCCGGGGGGAACACTGAAGCTTTCTTT.

The rearrangement links TRBV7-8 to TRBJ2-1; 8 nucleotides line up with TRBD2. The CDR3 runs to 16 residues. CDR1 is SGHVS, CDR2 FQNEAQ, per germline. After removal of 5 bases from V and 7 bases from J, the junction contained 13 bases not matched to a gene. The CDR3 here is CASSGGGLVNGNEQFF. Written as DNA, the CDR3 is TGTGCCAGCAGCGGAGGGGGACTAGTTAACGGGAATGAGCAGTTCTTC.

This clone was recorded a few times. The chain couples TRBV9 to TRBJ2-3; weak D call: TRBD2 (6 bases). Trimming pared 0 bases from V and 2 bases from J, leaving 10 bases between. The CDR3 has 15 residues. Germline V lookup: CDR1 SGDLS, CDR2 YYNGEE. This chain's CDR3 is CASSVEKRATDTQYF. The CDR3 DNA follows: TGTGCCAGCAGCGTAGAGAAGCGGGCCACAGATACGCAGTATTTT.

The chain couples TRBV29-1 to TRBJ2-3; D is possibly TRBD1 (6 bases). Trimming stripped 4 bases from V and 2 bases from J, with 19 bases between. Germline V CDR1 and CDR2: SQVTM, ANQGSEA. The CDR3 is 16 amino acids. The CDR3 sequence is CSVGGEVDRPTDTQYF. The DNA for the CDR3 is TGCAGCGTTGGGGGAGAGGTGGACAGACCCACAGATACGCAGTATTTT.